Each of the 26 T cell receptor beta chains below was sequenced from the same sample in a study of response to subunit inactivated influenza vaccine. One entry per CDR3 protein, called by TCRdb with MiXCR from the RT-PCR reads. The profile shows 250,000 to 350,000 distinct CDR3 sequences, 20% to 25% of them singletons. The sequencing used PBMCs from blood, collected approximately 20 months after vaccination. The origin of the receptors is a man between 50 and 70 years old who received an inactivated influenza vaccine.

The chain employs TRBV9 and TRBJ2-3; TRBD2 aligns across 12 bases. This CDR3 has 16 amino acids. Per germline, CDR1 SGDLS and CDR2 YYNGEE. Germline trimming cut 1 base from V and 1 base from J; bases unmatched to any gene: 1. This CDR3 reads CASSVRLAGGTDTQYF. The CDR3 DNA is TGTGCCAGCAGCGTAAGACTAGCGGGGGGCACAGATACGCAGTATTTT.

This clonotype showed up just a few times. CDR3 sequence: CASDWSGYQPQHF. DNA of the CDR3: TGTGCCAGCGATTGGTCCGGATATCAGCCCCAGCATTTT. This chain joins TRBV6-2 or TRBV6-3 and TRBJ1-5; D gene unclear. CDR1 and CDR2 from the germline V gene are MNHEY and SVGEGT. V was cut by 8 bases and J by 5 bases, with 13 bases left in between. The CDR3 is 13 residues long.

The table lists this clonotype with a few counts. The chain has TRBV9 and TRBJ1-2, with D possibly being TRBD1 (5 bases). V was trimmed by 7 bases and J by 6 bases, leaving 16 bases between them. Germline V CDR1 and CDR2: SGDLS, YYNGEE. CDR3 size: 13 residues. The CDR3 here is CASRRGAGNGYTF. The CDR3 DNA is TGTGCCAGCCGGCGGGGCGCTGGGAATGGCTACACCTTC.

The gene calls are TRBV10-3 and TRBJ2-2; D ambiguous. With 7 bases removed from V and 3 bases from J, the gap between germline ends came to 9 bases. The CDR3 has 13 residues. Germline values: CDR1 ENHRY, CDR2 SYGVKD. The CDR3 spells CAITHRYTGELFF. The CDR3 DNA sequence: TGTGCCATCACCCACAGATACACCGGGGAGCTGTTTTTT.

The V and J genes are TRBV5-1 and TRBJ2-5; D not certain. This CDR3 comprises 15 residues. Trimming left V 2 bases short and J 2 bases short, with 13 bases between. Germline lookup yields CDR1 SGHRS and CDR2 YFSETQ. The CDR3 here is CASSFGADSQETQYF. As DNA, the CDR3 is TGCGCCAGCAGCTTCGGCGCAGACTCGCAAGAGACCCAGTACTTC.

This chain joins TRBV18 and TRBJ1-2, with a tentative D call TRBD1 (6 bases). Germline V gene sequence: CDR1 KGHSH, CDR2 LQKENI. The CDR3 contains 14 residues. Trimming left V 0 bases short and J 7 bases short, with 12 bases between. The CDR3 DNA reads as TGTGCCAGCTCACCACCGGGCGTCAGGGGTGGCTACACCTTC. It codes for CASSPPGVRGGYTF.

CDR3 coding DNA: TGCGCCAGCAGCCCGCCGAAAAAAAATGAGCAGTTCTTC. Translated, it gives CASSPPKKNEQFF. The chain recombines TRBV4-1 with TRBJ2-1, with unresolved D. CDR1 is MGHRA, CDR2 YSYEKL, per germline. The V end lost 4 bases, the J end lost 7 bases, and 11 bases lay between the germline ends. The CDR3 extends over 13 amino acids.

This clonotype was seen a single time. The genes are TRBV20-1 and TRBJ2-7, with TRBD1 matching over 7 bases. Germline lookup yields CDR1 DFQATT and CDR2 SNEGSKA (reference sequence). The CDR3 consists of 12 residues. The V and J ends lost 5 bases and 5 bases, in that order; junction bases with no gene match: 6. CDR3 residues: CSAPRTGDEQYF. CDR3 bases: TGCAGTGCTCCCCGGACAGGAGACGAGCAGTACTTC.

This chain links TRBV5-6 with TRBJ2-7, with 8 bases identical to TRBD1. The length of the CDR3 is 14 residues. V lost 2 bases, J lost 5 bases, and 6 bases stayed unmatched. The germline gives CDR1 SGHDT, CDR2 YYEEEE. The CDR3 loop reads CASSFGTGIDEQYF. The CDR3 region has the DNA TGTGCCAGCAGCTTCGGGACAGGTATCGACGAGCAGTACTTC.

The chain combines TRBV29-1 with TRBJ2-5; TRBD2 matches 9 bases. The CDR3 is 15 amino acids. CDR1 is SQVTM, CDR2 ANQGSEA, per germline. With V trimmed by 5 bases and J by 1 base, 8 bases remained unmatched. The CDR3 nucleotides read TGCAGCGTTCCACCGGCTAGCGGGGTCCAAGAGACCCAGTACTTC. Translating it yields CSVPPASGVQETQYF.

The V and J genes are TRBV5-1 and TRBJ2-3; 10 bases align to TRBD2. The CDR3 length is 15 residues. Germline values: CDR1 SGHRS, CDR2 YFSETQ. V was pared by 0 bases and J by 6 bases, with 4 bases of the junction left unmatched. The chain's CDR3 is CASSLASGRGDTQYF. Written as DNA, the CDR3 is TGCGCCAGCAGCTTGGCGAGCGGGAGGGGCGATACGCAGTATTTT. Based on the CDR3 plus reference TRBV5-1 and TRBJ2-3, the full variable domain is KAGVTQTPRYLIKTRGQQVTLSCSPISGHRSVSWYQQTPGQGLQFLFEYFSETQRNKGNFPGRFSGRQFSNSRSEMNVSTLELGDSALYLCASSLASGRGDTQYFGPGTRLTVL.

This clonotype was detected only a few times. The rearrangement links TRBV29-1 to TRBJ1-2; no firm D call. The CDR3 has 13 residues. V lost 0 bases to trimming and J lost 5 bases, with 10 bases between them. From germline, CDR1 is SQVTM and CDR2 ANQGSEA. This CDR3 reads CSVEDWAGYGYTF. For the CDR3, the DNA is TGCAGCGTTGAAGATTGGGCCGGATATGGCTACACCTTC.

CDR3 DNA sequence: TGTGCCAGCAGCCAAGAAGCATACAGCTTGGGAGAGACCCAGTACTTC. Translated: CASSQEAYSLGETQYF. This rearrangement joins TRBV3-1 to TRBJ2-5; D remains ambiguous. The CDR3 length is 16 residues. Per the germline V gene, CDR1 is LGHDT and CDR2 is YNNKEL (reference sequence). The V and J ends lost 0 bases and 4 bases respectively, with 15 bases between them.

This clonotype came up a few times. The gene calls are TRBV5-5 and TRBJ1-3; 8 nucleotides line up with TRBD1. Germline CDR1 reads SGHKS; CDR2 reads YYEKEE (reference sequence). V lost 2 bases to trimming and J lost 3 bases; unmatched junction nucleotides: 7. This CDR3 comprises 16 residues. This chain's CDR3 is CASSLEPGGVGNTIYF. As DNA, the CDR3 is TGTGCCAGCAGCTTAGAACCAGGGGGCGTTGGAAACACCATATATTTT.

This clonotype was detected a few times. The gene calls are TRBV11-2 and TRBJ2-7; D ambiguous. The CDR3 contains 12 residues. V gave up 2 bases and J gave up 6 bases, with 8 bases separating them. The germline CDR1 and CDR2 sequences are SGHAT and FQNNGV. In DNA, the CDR3 is TGTGCCAGCAGCTTACAGTATAGCGAGCAGTACTTC. Its protein is CASSLQYSEQYF. Complete variable domain (other parts from reference TRBV11-2 and TRBJ2-7): EAGVAQSPRYKIIEKRQSVAFWCNPISGHATLYWYQQILGQGPKLLIQFQNNGVVDDSQLPKDRFSAERLKGVDSTLKIQPAKLEDSAVYLCASSLQYSEQYFGPGTRLTVT.

The sample holds a few counts of this clonotype. The V call is TRBV20-1, the J call TRBJ1-3; D is uncertain. The CDR3 has 13 residues. In germline, CDR1 is DFQATT, CDR2 SNEGSKA (reference sequence). Trimming shortened V by 3 bases and J by 6 bases, and 12 bases separated the two germline ends. The CDR3 protein is CSARVTVANTIYF. The CDR3 DNA sequence: TGCAGTGCTAGGGTGACGGTGGCAAACACCATATATTTT.

This clonotype was seen a few times. This chain joins TRBV6-1 and TRBJ2-2; D is unclear. The CDR3 loop spans 15 amino acids. CDR1 MNHNS and CDR2 SASEGT come from the germline V gene. Trimming cost V 7 bases and J 0 bases, with 12 bases left between them. CDR3 sequence reads: CASTSGPTNTGELFF. CDR3 DNA sequence: TGTGCCAGCACCTCCGGTCCGACGAACACCGGGGAGCTGTTTTTT.

This clonotype has more than one count but fewer than ten. J is TRBJ1-2 and V is TRBV28; TRBD1 aligns across 8 bases. V was pared by 2 bases and J by 4 bases, with 6 bases of the junction left unmatched. CDR1 and CDR2 from the germline V gene are MDHEN and SYDVKM. The CDR3 loop spans 15 amino acids. The CDR3 DNA reads TGTGCCAGCAGTTTAGCCCGACAGGGGTTCTATGGCTACACCTTC. Protein: CASSLARQGFYGYTF.

This clonotype was found a few times. This chain links TRBV7-2 with TRBJ2-7; weak D call: TRBD2 (6 bases). Germline V lookup: CDR1 SGHTA, CDR2 FQGNSA. This CDR3 has 13 amino acids. V lost 1 base and J 5 bases, leaving 9 bases between the germline ends. The CDR3 spells CASSLGRGNEQYF. CDR3 coding DNA: TGTGCCAGCAGCTTAGGGCGCGGGAACGAGCAGTACTTC.

This clonotype was detected ten times or more. The chain has TRBV12-3 or TRBV12-4 and TRBJ1-2; tentative D call: TRBD1 (5 bases). V was trimmed by 4 bases and J by 2 bases, leaving 14 bases between them. The CDR3 has 15 amino acids. The CDR3 bases are TGTGCCAGCAGTTCGGGGCAGGTGCCCAACTATGGCTACACCTTC. Protein sequence: CASSSGQVPNYGYTF.

This clonotype was counted only a few times. The chain is built from TRBV9 and TRBJ1-6; 11 bases are shared with TRBD1. The V and J ends lost 3 bases and 10 bases, in that order; junction bases with no gene match: 3. Germline V gene data show CDR1 as SGDLS and CDR2 as YYNGEE. The CDR3 consists of 14 residues. CDR3: CASSGGQGGSPLHF. DNA of the CDR3: TGTGCCAGCAGCGGGGGACAGGGGGGATCACCCCTCCACTTT.

Only a few counts were recorded for this clonotype. This chain joins TRBV4-3 and TRBJ2-7, with D perhaps assigned TRBD1 or TRBD2 (5 bases each). The V end was cut by 0 bases, the J end by 4 bases, with 10 bases between. Germline CDR1 and CDR2: LGHNA and YSLEER. The CDR3 is 14 residues long. This chain's CDR3 is CASSQDRGRYEQYF. The DNA of the CDR3 is TGCGCCAGCAGCCAAGATCGGGGCAGATACGAGCAGTACTTC.

A few counts support this clonotype. This chain uses TRBV6-1 with TRBJ1-5; 8 positions match TRBD1. The CDR3 is made up of 16 amino acids. Germline assignment: CDR1 MNHNS and CDR2 SASEGT. V was pared by 2 bases and J by 2 bases, with 5 bases of the junction left unmatched. The CDR3 spells CASSEWTGQGNQPQHF. The CDR3 nucleotides read TGTGCCAGCAGTGAATGGACAGGGCAAGGCAATCAGCCCCAGCATTTT.

This clonotype occurred a few times. The chain joins TRBV6-1 to TRBJ2-1; the D gene is possibly TRBD2 (7 bases). The V end lost 5 bases, the J end lost 0 bases, and 14 bases lay between the germline ends. CDR3 length equals 16 residues. CDR1 is MNHNS and CDR2 is SASEGT in the germline V gene. CDR3 amino acids: CASSPGGAYSYNEQFF. For the CDR3, the DNA is TGTGCCAGCAGTCCGGGGGGCGCCTACTCCTACAATGAGCAGTTCTTC.

The chain couples TRBV5-1 to TRBJ1-3; D ambiguous. V was trimmed by 2 bases and J by 3 bases, leaving 15 bases between them. The germline gives CDR1 SGHRS, CDR2 YFSETQ. The CDR3 is 16 residues long. The CDR3 coding sequence is TGCGCCAGCAGCTTAGCGGTCGGAACGTTTGGAAACACCATATATTTT. Its translation is CASSLAVGTFGNTIYF.

This clonotype was counted only a few times. V and J are TRBV18 and TRBJ1-2; 10 bases agree with TRBD1. The V gene's germline CDR1 is KGHSH and CDR2 LQKENI. The junction had 5 bases not matched to a gene; V was cut back by 4 bases and J by 3 bases. This CDR3 spans 15 amino acids. CDR3 DNA sequence: TGTGCCAGCTCACACGGGACAGGGGCAGACTATGGCTACACCTTC. This encodes CASSHGTGADYGYTF.